The 8 T cell receptor beta chains listed next were all sequenced from one sample in a study of blood T cell repertoires in COVID-19. Measured with immunoSEQ multiplex PCR; TCRdb has only the in-frame clones, and not every one. The sample lists some 170,000 clones, approximately 84% seen once, with around 1% in the top ten. The sequencing sample was made of peripheral blood. The receptors were sampled from a man aged 35 to 55 with acute or convalescent COVID-19.

The rearrangement joins TRBV5-1 to TRBJ1-2; possibly TRBD1 for D (5 bases). Trimming took 4 bases from V and 5 from J, leaving 15 bases between them. Germline lookup yields CDR1 SGHRS and CDR2 YFSETQ. The CDR3 has 14 residues. The CDR3 nucleotides read TGCGCCAGCAGCCAAATTTCGGACAAATATGGCTACACCTTC. Translation: CASSQISDKYGYTF.

This chain uses TRBV29-1 with TRBJ2-6; D possibly corresponds to TRBD2 (5 bases). Trimming left V 6 bases short and J 4 bases short, with 13 bases between. The germline V gene encodes CDR1 SQVTM and CDR2 ANQGSEA. This CDR3 region has 14 residues. CDR3 loop: CSVLPEGGANVLTF. The CDR3 DNA follows: TGCAGCGTACTCCCCGAGGGCGGGGCCAACGTCCTGACTTTC.

The chain is built from TRBV2 and TRBJ2-7, with D maybe TRBD1 (6 bases). CDR1 and CDR2 from the germline V gene are SNHLY and FYNNEI. V was cut by 5 bases and J by 4 bases, with 15 bases left in between. The CDR3 runs 14 residues. The CDR3 DNA reads TGTGCCAGCAGTCCGGGACACTTTTCTTACGAGCAGTACTTC. This translates into CASSPGHFSYEQYF.

The chain combines TRBV4-1 with TRBJ1-2; D is unclear. Germline CDR1 reads MGHRA; CDR2 reads YSYEKL. The V gene lost 2 bases and the J gene lost 2 bases, with 12 bases spanning the gap. The CDR3 runs to 15 residues. The CDR3 nucleotides read TGCGCCAGCAGCCAAACAAGCGGCGGGAACTATGGCTACACCTTC. As protein: CASSQTSGGNYGYTF.

This sequence joins TRBV5-4 and TRBJ2-1; D not certain. Germline CDR1 SGHNT, CDR2 YYREEE (reference sequence). The CDR3 extends over 19 amino acids. V dropped 0 bases and J dropped 9 bases, with 28 bases sitting between them. The CDR3 spells CASSLGSIVVTFEDGEQFF. CDR3 DNA sequence: TGTGCCAGCAGCTTGGGATCGATCGTTGTTACTTTCGAGGATGGTGAGCAGTTCTTC.

The chain couples TRBV6-6 to TRBJ2-5; D uncertain. Germline-derived CDR1 and CDR2 are MNHNY and SVGAGI (reference sequence). This CDR3 region has 14 residues. Deletions cut 2 bases from V and 5 bases from J, with 12 bases between. The CDR3 DNA is TGTGCCAGCAGTTACCGGGTCGACGGGGAGACCCAGTACTTC. Residues: CASSYRVDGETQYF.

The rearrangement links TRBV6-5 to TRBJ1-5, with 8 bases lining up with TRBD1. Germline lookup yields CDR1 MNHEY and CDR2 SVGAGI. The length of the CDR3 is 14 residues. V was clipped by 6 bases and J by 7 bases; unmatched bases: 8. CDR3 sequence reads: CASRPIDRGQPQHF. The CDR3 bases are TGTGCCAGCAGACCGATTGACAGGGGACAGCCCCAGCATTTT.

The CDR3 DNA is TGTGCCAGCAGCCCTATAGCGGGGGGGAATCAAGAGACCCAGTACTTC. Residues: CASSPIAGGNQETQYF. V usage is TRBV7-3 and J usage is TRBJ2-5; 11 nucleotides match TRBD2. Germline V lookup: CDR1 SGHTA, CDR2 FQGTGA. V shed 5 bases and J 2 bases; nucleotides not matched to a gene: 7. The CDR3 totals 16 residues.